Listed below are T cell receptor beta chains from one sample, sequenced in a study of T cell responses to AZD1222 COVID-19 vaccine. Data came from immunoSEQ multiplex PCR; TCRdb stores just in-frame clones and leaves some out. The data show fewer than 150,000 clones, roughly 87% seen once. The material was peripheral blood, obtained on day 0 of AZD1222 vaccination. The receptors were gathered from an adult in good health. Both conserved end residues are part of each CDR3. The D gene is left open where the match is weak. Expanded clones are given a class, and other clones once, few, many or no size at all.

j_gene,abundance,v_gene,d_gene,CDR3nt,CDR3aa
TRBJ2-5,.,TRBV3-1/TRBV3-2,.,TGTGCCAGCAGCGCCGCGGGAGAGACCCAGTACTTC,CASSAAGETQYF
TRBJ2-7,.,TRBV11-3,.,TGTGCCAGCAGCTTAGGTGGGGACGCTCTCTACGAGCAGTACTTC,CASSLGGDALYEQYF
TRBJ2-7,few,TRBV2,.,TGTGCCTCGTCAGGGGACTCCTACGAGCAGTACTTC,CASSGDSYEQYF
TRBJ1-1,.,TRBV7-9,.,TGTGCCAGCAGCTTTACAGAAGGGAGGTATAACACTGAAGCTTTCTTT,CASSFTEGRYNTEAFF
TRBJ2-7,.,TRBV6-1,.,TGTGCCAGCAGTGAAAGGGGGTCGATCTACGAGCAGTACTTC,CASSERGSIYEQYF
TRBJ2-7,.,TRBV5-4,.,TGTGCCAGCAGCCCCAGGGGGGCCAACGAGCAGTACTTC,CASSPRGANEQYF
TRBJ2-7,.,TRBV11-2,.,TGTGCCAGCAGCCCGGGATCCGCAGGGGGGCACTACGAGCAGTACTTC,CASSPGSAGGHYEQYF
TRBJ1-5,.,TRBV24-1,.,TGTGCCACCCCCGACGGGAGAGGCAATCAGCCCCAGCATTTT,CATPDGRGNQPQHF
TRBJ2-7,.,TRBV18,TRBD1,TGTGCCAGCTCACCACTACAGGGGGCAAACGAGCAGTACTTC,CASSPLQGANEQYF
TRBJ2-7,.,TRBV10-2,.,TGCGCCAGCAGTGAGACCCGAGGGGCGGCTTACTACGAGCAGTACTTC,CASSETRGAAYYEQYF
TRBJ1-2,.,TRBV11-1,TRBD1,TGTGCCAGCAGCCGACCCGGAACAGGGGGCCAGGGCTACACCTTC,CASSRPGTGGQGYTF
TRBJ1-5,.,TRBV6-1,.,TGTGCCAGCAGTGAGGGCCTCCCCGGACAGTGTTTTTTT,CASSEGLPGQCFF
TRBJ2-1,.,TRBV6-6,.,TGTGCCAGCAGTTACAAGAGGGAAGGAAATGAGCAGTTCTTC,CASSYKREGNEQFF
TRBJ1-5,few,TRBV6-1,.,TGTGCCAGCAGTGAAGGGGGGCGAGTCAATCAGCCCCAGCATTTT,CASSEGGRVNQPQHF
TRBJ1-2,few,TRBV27,TRBD1,TGTGCCAGCCAAACGACAGGGGGCATAGAGGATGGCTACACCTTC,CASQTTGGIEDGYTF
TRBJ1-5,.,TRBV7-2,.,TGTGCCAGCAGCTTGGCCCAGGATGGATGGCCCCAGCATTTT,CASSLAQDGWPQHF
TRBJ2-1,.,TRBV4-3,.,TGCGCCAGCAGCCAGGGGACCCACCTAAGGGATGAGCAGTTCTTC,CASSQGTHLRDEQFF
TRBJ2-1,.,TRBV4-1,TRBD2,TGCGCCAGCAGCCAAGTTAAGAGACTAGCGAGTCTCAATGAGCAGTTCTTC,CASSQVKRLASLNEQFF
TRBJ1-1,.,TRBV19,.,TGTGCCAGTAGTATTGCAGGGGAGGGGAACACTGAAGCTTTCTTT,CASSIAGEGNTEAFF
TRBJ1-6,.,TRBV19,.,TGTGCCAGTAGTCCGAGTTGGGAGCCTAGCTCCTATAATTCACCCCTCCACTTT,CASSPSWEPSSYNSPLHF
TRBJ1-1,.,TRBV18,.,TGTGCCAGCTCAACACAGAAGGGAGGTAACACTGAAGCTTTCTTT,CASSTQKGGNTEAFF
TRBJ2-1,.,TRBV19,.,TGTGCCAGTAGACCCTCGGGGGTAAGCTCCTACAATGAGCAGTTCTTC,CASRPSGVSSYNEQFF
TRBJ1-2,.,TRBV7-2,.,TGTGCCAGCGGGGCCAGGGAGTATAATGGCTACACCTTC,CASGAREYNGYTF